A few counts support the clone carrying this TCR beta chain. Antigen specificity is unknown. The sample comes from a study of response to subunit inactivated influenza vaccine. Study-wide results and caveats: Authors suggested few new T cells are recruited by each seasonal influenza vaccination.

The germline CDR1 and CDR2 sequences are MGHRA and YSYEKL. This CDR3 contains 15 residues. V gave up 0 bases and J gave up 5 bases, with 10 bases separating them. TCRdb re-called the RT-PCR reads through MiXCR, storing one row per CDR3 protein. The table lists about 580,000 distinct CDR3 sequences, around 15% of them singletons. The TCR sequence derives from a man between 50 and 59 years old who received an inactivated influenza vaccine. The genes are TRBV4-1 and TRBJ2-2; D may be TRBD2 (6 bases). Source: PBMCs from blood, taken about 11 days after vaccination. The CDR3 nucleotides are TGCGCCAGCAGCCAAGAGGGTAGCGGTACCGGGGAGCTGTTTTTT. Its translation is CASSQEGSGTGELFF.